These 12 T cell receptor beta chains were sequenced from one sample in a study of shared clonotypes between healthy human individuals. Produced via immunoSEQ multiplex PCR; TCRdb's table is partial and in-frame only. Of roughly 2 million clones in the sample, 95% are singletons; the top ten hold around 0.13%. The sequenced sample consisted of naive CD4+ T cells sorted from blood. Stated subset: CD45RA+ positively selected. The receptors shown here come from a man aged 18 to 29 in good health.

The chain carries TRBV21-1 and TRBJ1-2; TRBD1, the D gene given by the table, was not confirmed from the DNA. TRBV21-1 corresponds to a pseudogene. The CDR3 consists of 15 residues. The CDR3 region has the DNA TGTGCCAGCAGCAAATTAGAAGGGGGCGTATATGGCTACACCTTC. Its translation is CASSKLEGGVYGYTF.

The chain couples TRBV11-2 to TRBJ2-2; the match to TRBD1 covers 7 bases. CDR3 length: 15 amino acids. The J segment lost 2 bases and the V segment lost 5 bases, leaving 5 bases of the junction unmatched. Germline V lookup: CDR1 SGHAT, CDR2 FQNNGV. The DNA of the CDR3 is TGTGCCAGCAGCCAGGGGACAGTTAACACCGGGGAGCTGTTTTTT. Protein: CASSQGTVNTGELFF.

A note on this clone: Other DNA sequences in the sample encode the same CDR3. The chain combines TRBV6-5 with TRBJ2-7; the D gene is possibly TRBD2 (5 bases). The germline V gene has CDR1 MNHEY and CDR2 SVGAGI. Trimming took off 0 bases at V and 3 bases at J, with 12 bases between the two ends. The CDR3 is 15 amino acids. CDR3 protein: CASSYSISGGYEQYF. DNA of the CDR3: TGTGCCAGCAGTTACTCGATTAGTGGAGGCTACGAGCAGTACTTC.

The V gene is TRBV7-8, the J gene TRBJ2-2, with D possibly TRBD2 on 5 matching bases. The CDR3 is made up of 15 amino acids. Germline V gene lookup returns CDR1 SGHVS and CDR2 FQNEAQ. Trimming removed 3 bases from V and 3 bases from J, with 11 bases in between. This CDR3 reads CASSLSQRYTGELFF. The CDR3 DNA sequence: TGTGCCAGCAGCTTGTCCCAGCGGTACACCGGGGAGCTGTTTTTT. The full variable domain, in which reference TRBV7-8 and TRBJ2-2 provide the parts outside the CDR3, is GAGVSQSPRYKVAKRGQDVALRCDPISGHVSLFWYQQALGQGPEFLTYFQNEAQLDKSGLPSDRFFAERPEGSVSTLKIQRTQQEDSAVYLCASSLSQRYTGELFFGEGSRLTVL.

This clone is a singleton in its sample. The J gene is TRBJ2-1, the V gene TRBV30, with TRBD1 as a possible D gene (6 bases). The CDR3 has 12 residues. Trimming stripped 4 bases from V and 7 bases from J, with 11 bases between. Germline-derived CDR1 and CDR2 are GTSNPN and SVGIG (reference sequence). The DNA for the CDR3 is TGTGCCTGGAAGGGACAAAAGAATGAGCAGTTCTTC. Translating gives CAWKGQKNEQFF. The full variable domain, in which reference TRBV30 and TRBJ2-1 provide the parts outside the CDR3, is SQTIHQWPATLVQPVGSPLSLECTVEGTSNPNLYWYRQAAGRGLQLLFYSVGIGQISSEVPQNLSASRPQDRQFILSSKKLLLSDSGFYLCAWKGQKNEQFFGPGTRLTVL.

The rearrangement uses TRBV14 and TRBJ1-3, with TRBD1 matching over 9 bases. Germline V gene sequence: CDR1 SGHDN, CDR2 FVKESK. J lost 5 bases, V lost 5 bases, and 7 bases had no gene match. The CDR3 spans 15 residues. DNA of the CDR3: TGTGCCAGCAGCTACAACAGGGGGCAAAGAAACACCATATATTTT. Translation gives CASSYNRGQRNTIYF.

The chain recombines TRBV19 with TRBJ1-2, with D unclear. Looked up from germline, CDR1 is LNHDA and CDR2 is SQIVND (reference sequence). This CDR3 has 10 amino acids. The V gene lost 10 bases and the J gene lost 0 bases, with 3 bases spanning the gap. The CDR3 nucleotides read TGTGCCACAGCTAACTATGGCTACACCTTC. The encoded protein is CATANYGYTF.

For this clone: The same CDR3 is also encoded by other DNA sequences in this sample. CDR3 DNA: TGTGCCAGCAGGGGGAGAAATAATTCACCCCTCCACTTT. Its translation is CASRGRNNSPLHF. The J gene is TRBJ1-6, the V gene TRBV6-5; D remains unclear. Germline-derived CDR1 and CDR2 are MNHEY and SVGAGI. CDR3 size: 13 residues. V lost 6 bases and J lost 5, with 8 bases in between.

The gene calls are TRBV7-2 and TRBJ1-3, with D maybe TRBD1 (6 bases). The CDR3 contains 16 residues. V lost 7 bases to trimming and J lost 2 bases, with 18 bases between them. From germline, CDR1 is SGHTA and CDR2 FQGNSA. The CDR3 DNA is TGTGCCAGCATTAATGAGGGGGTGGGGACTGGAAACACCATATATTTT. Its protein is CASINEGVGTGNTIYF.

The chain joins TRBV28 to TRBJ2-1; 8 nucleotides line up with TRBD1. The V gene's germline CDR1 is MDHEN and CDR2 SYDVKM. Trimming took 4 bases from V and 6 from J; bases not matched to a gene: 17. The CDR3 is 18 residues long. CDR3 amino acids: CASSSHSGGPQGLNEQFF. The CDR3 DNA follows: TGTGCCAGCAGTTCACACTCAGGGGGCCCCCAGGGGCTCAATGAGCAGTTCTTC.

The chain uses TRBV29-1 and TRBJ2-7; 11 nucleotides match TRBD2. The CDR3 spans 15 residues. The ends lost 1 base at V and 5 bases at J; junction bases unmatched: 7. Germline CDR1 reads SQVTM; CDR2 reads ANQGSEA. The CDR3 loop reads CSVEVNLAGGHEQYF. CDR3 coding DNA: TGCAGCGTTGAAGTAAATCTAGCGGGGGGCCACGAGCAGTACTTC.

The chain uses TRBV11-2 and TRBJ1-2; D is perhaps TRBD1 (6 bases). The germline V gene encodes CDR1 SGHAT and CDR2 FQNNGV. V lost 5 bases to trimming and J lost 2 bases, with 18 bases between them. This CDR3 has 16 amino acids. CDR3 in amino acids: CASSHSGTGSNYGYTF. CDR3 in DNA: TGTGCCAGCAGCCACTCCGGAACAGGGTCGAACTATGGCTACACCTTC. Looking up the rest from reference TRBV11-2 and TRBJ1-2 gives the full variable domain: EAGVAQSPRYKIIEKRQSVAFWCNPISGHATLYWYQQILGQGPKLLIQFQNNGVVDDSQLPKDRFSAERLKGVDSTLKIQPAKLEDSAVYLCASSHSGTGSNYGYTFGSGTRLTVV.